This TCR beta chain was retrieved from a study of CD8+CD57+ T cells in acquired aplastic anemia. With respect to this clonotype: Its antigen is undetermined. The conserved closing phenylalanine or tryptophan is absent in this CDR3, likely reflecting a read error. The limits of the CDR3 on the DNA are not certain, so only TCRdb's listed CDR3 is given.

In germline, CDR1 is MNHNY, CDR2 SVGAGI (reference sequence). Including both end residues, the CDR3 is 15 amino acids long. Profiles of TCR beta VDJ and CDR3 were generated from a genomic DNA template. TCRdb re-analysed the reads in MiXCR, keeping a single row per CDR3 protein. The data contain 150,000 to 200,000 distinct CDR3 sequences, around 65% of them seen just once; the ten biggest clones take up around 42%. Study results and caveats: The study found no significant CD8+ Simpson's diversity difference between patients and controls.

Input material: sorted CD4+, CD8+, or CD8+CD57+ T cells (not recorded which) from PBMCs. This receptor was obtained from a human donor with severe aplastic anemia or a healthy control (not recorded which). V and J are TRBV6-6 and TRBJ2-7; the table names TRBD1, a call not compared with the DNA. The CDR3 here is CASSPKGLSAYEQYL.